Detailed here is one T cell receptor (beta chain). The germline V gene has CDR1 SQVTM and CDR2 ANQGSEA. This CDR3 spans 14 amino acids. The V end was cut by 2 bases, the J end by 3 bases, with 14 bases between. The data were taken from a study of blood T cell repertoires in COVID-19. Study overall: Researchers got acute and convalescent COVID-19 samples from the United States, Italy and Spain.

Here immunoSEQ multiplex PCR was the method, and the copy in TCRdb shows in-frame clones only, minus some. The sample records about 160,000 clones, about 74% being singletons. The TCR comes from a man in his sixties with acute or convalescent COVID-19. The chain links TRBV29-1 to TRBJ2-7, with D possibly being TRBD2 (6 bases). Material: peripheral blood. The DNA for the CDR3 is TGCAGCGTTGAATCCCCGGGACTTGTCTACGAGCAGTACTTC. Protein product: CSVESPGLVYEQYF.